Listed below are T cell receptor beta chains from one sample, sequenced in a study of sequential checkpoint blockade in melanoma. TCRdb's table, derived via immunoSEQ multiplex PCR, lists solely in-frame clones and lacks some. The table records about 12,000 clones, approximately 83% of them present only once. The sample here was CD8+ T cells sorted from blood (inferred from file names), taken from a patient given nivolumab and ipilimumab in sequence. These receptors all stem from a human donor with melanoma. CDR3s include the opening cysteine and the closing phenylalanine or tryptophan. A D gene is named only where the DNA matches it firmly. The size entry is marked missing in some rows and otherwise reads once, few, many or a size class.

TRBJ1-6 TRBV4-3 NA TRBD1 CASSRTGVNSPLHF TGCGCCAGCAGTCGCACAGGGGTCAATTCACCCCTCCACTTT
TRBJ1-4 TRBV9 NA NA CASSEGGRISEKLFF TGTGCCAGCAGCGAGGGAGGGAGGATCAGTGAAAAACTGTTTTTT
TRBJ2-7 TRBV14 NA TRBD1 CASSQPPGTGIYEQYF TGTGCCAGCAGCCAACCCCCCGGGACAGGGATATACGAGCAGTACTTC
TRBJ2-1 TRBV9 NA NA CASSVGGEGYYNEQFF TGTGCCAGCAGCGTAGGTGGAGAGGGCTACTACAATGAGCAGTTCTTC
TRBJ2-2 TRBV28 NA TRBD1 CASTPDRVSTGELFF TGTGCCAGCACCCCGGACAGGGTTAGCACCGGGGAGCTGTTTTTT
TRBJ2-1 TRBV5-1 NA NA CASSPRRQGYNEQFF TGCGCCAGCAGCCCGCGAAGGCAGGGCTACAATGAGCAGTTCTTC
TRBJ1-2 TRBV27 NA NA CASSSRRGYGYTF TGTGCCAGCAGTTCCCGCCGCGGGTATGGCTACACCTTC
TRBJ1-1 TRBV6-1 NA NA CATHRAEVGNTEAFF TGTGCCACTCACAGGGCAGAGGTCGGAAACACTGAAGCTTTCTTT
TRBJ1-3 TRBV5-1 NA TRBD1 CASSTGAGNTIYF TGCGCCAGCAGTACAGGGGCTGGAAACACCATATATTTT
TRBJ2-5 TRBV28 once TRBD1 CASTQIRDRGAQETQYF TGTGCCAGCACCCAAATAAGGGACAGGGGCGCTCAAGAGACCCAGTACTTC
TRBJ2-2 TRBV7-2 NA TRBD2 CASSPWGLVAGTGELFF TGTGCCAGCAGCCCGTGGGGACTAGTGGCGGGGACCGGGGAGCTGTTTTTT